A selection of T cell receptor beta chains follows, all from one sample in a study of somatic mutations in cytotoxic T cells in rheumatoid arthritis. Generated by immunoSEQ multiplex PCR, the TCRdb table keeps only in-frame clones and is missing some. This sample yields 19,000 or so clones, of which around 67% are seen a single time; 21% belongs to the top ten. Sequenced input: CD8+ T cells sorted from blood. The receptors stem from a woman in her fifties or sixties in good health. CDR3s include the opening cysteine and the closing phenylalanine or tryptophan. Each record gives: J gene, V gene, D gene, clone size, CDR3 DNA, CDR3 protein. A D gene is named only where the DNA matches it firmly. The size of a clone is reported for some rows only, either as once, few or many, or as a class for expanded clones.

j_gene: TRBJ1-2; v_gene: TRBV19; d_gene: .; abundance: few; CDR3nt: TGTGCCAGTAGTCTCCGCCGACAGGACGATGGCTACACCTTC; CDR3aa: CASSLRRQDDGYTF
j_gene: TRBJ2-2; v_gene: TRBV4-1; d_gene: TRBD1; abundance: few; CDR3nt: TGCGCCAGCAGCCCCCGAAGGACAGGGGGCACCGGGGAGCTGTTTTTT; CDR3aa: CASSPRRTGGTGELFF
j_gene: TRBJ1-1; v_gene: TRBV5-4; d_gene: .; abundance: once; CDR3nt: TGTGCCAGCAGCTTAGGGACTGAAGCTTTCTTT; CDR3aa: CASSLGTEAFF
j_gene: TRBJ2-1; v_gene: TRBV6-1; d_gene: .; abundance: .; CDR3nt: TGTGCCAGCAGTGAAGGGGTACCTAGCTCCTACAATGAGCAGTTCTTC; CDR3aa: CASSEGVPSSYNEQFF
j_gene: TRBJ2-1; v_gene: TRBV30; d_gene: .; abundance: medium-sized; CDR3nt: TGTGCCTGGTCGCCTCAAGGTTATTCCTACAATGAGCAGTTCTTC; CDR3aa: CAWSPQGYSYNEQFF
j_gene: TRBJ2-7; v_gene: TRBV7-9; d_gene: .; abundance: .; CDR3nt: TGTGCCAGCAGCGAATCCTACGAGCAGTACTTC; CDR3aa: CASSESYEQYF
j_gene: TRBJ1-2; v_gene: TRBV6-1; d_gene: .; abundance: .; CDR3nt: TGTGCCAGCAGTTTAAAACAGGGTTTCTATGGCTACACCTTC; CDR3aa: CASSLKQGFYGYTF
j_gene: TRBJ1-1; v_gene: TRBV30; d_gene: .; abundance: .; CDR3nt: TGTGCCTGGATTCACGCTTCTACAGGGCTTCGGGCTTTCTTT; CDR3aa: CAWIHASTGLRAFF
j_gene: TRBJ1-2; v_gene: TRBV6-4; d_gene: TRBD1; abundance: .; CDR3nt: TGTGCCAGCAGTGACACCCGAGTCGGGACAGGGTTCTATGGCTACACCTTC; CDR3aa: CASSDTRVGTGFYGYTF
j_gene: TRBJ1-1; v_gene: TRBV27; d_gene: .; abundance: once; CDR3nt: TGTGCCAGCAGCCCCGGGGGAGGCACTGAAGCTTTCTTT; CDR3aa: CASSPGGGTEAFF
j_gene: TRBJ2-1; v_gene: TRBV27; d_gene: TRBD2; abundance: .; CDR3nt: TGTGCCAGCAGTTTACGGCTAGCGGGGGCCAATGAGCAGTTCTTC; CDR3aa: CASSLRLAGANEQFF
j_gene: TRBJ2-1; v_gene: TRBV6-1; d_gene: .; abundance: .; CDR3nt: TGTGCCAGCAGTGAATGGGACCGGAACAATGAGCAGTTCTTC; CDR3aa: CASSEWDRNNEQFF
j_gene: TRBJ2-5; v_gene: TRBV29-1; d_gene: .; abundance: .; CDR3nt: TGCAGCGTCGCACGGGCTATATCGGGGGAGACCCAGTACTTC; CDR3aa: CSVARAISGETQYF
j_gene: TRBJ1-5; v_gene: TRBV5-6; d_gene: .; abundance: .; CDR3nt: TGTGCCAGCAGCCCCGGGTGGGGGCCGAATCAGCCCCAGCATTTT; CDR3aa: CASSPGWGPNQPQHF
j_gene: TRBJ1-1; v_gene: TRBV7-9; d_gene: .; abundance: once; CDR3nt: TGTGCCAGCAGCTCCGGCGGGCGGACAGCTATGAACACTGAAGCTTTCTTT; CDR3aa: CASSSGGRTAMNTEAFF
j_gene: TRBJ2-1; v_gene: TRBV6-5; d_gene: TRBD2; abundance: .; CDR3nt: TGTGCCAGCAGTCCACGGGAGCGGGAGGCAGAGCAGTTCTTC; CDR3aa: CASSPREREAEQFF
j_gene: TRBJ2-7; v_gene: TRBV29-1; d_gene: .; abundance: .; CDR3nt: TGCAGCGTTGCCGAACGGCTTGACGAGCAGTACTTC; CDR3aa: CSVAERLDEQYF
j_gene: TRBJ2-7; v_gene: TRBV10-1; d_gene: .; abundance: few; CDR3nt: TGCGCCAGCAGTGAGTCGAGGCGGGGTCTGTACGAGCAGTACTTC; CDR3aa: CASSESRRGLYEQYF
j_gene: TRBJ2-7; v_gene: TRBV7-9; d_gene: .; abundance: .; CDR3nt: TGTGCCAGCAGCCCTACCTACTATGGCTACGAGCAGTACTTC; CDR3aa: CASSPTYYGYEQYF
j_gene: TRBJ2-5; v_gene: TRBV11-2; d_gene: .; abundance: .; CDR3nt: TGTGCCAGCAGCTTAGACCAAGAGACCCAGTACTTC; CDR3aa: CASSLDQETQYF
j_gene: TRBJ2-1; v_gene: TRBV11-1; d_gene: .; abundance: .; CDR3nt: TGTGCCAGCAGCTTAGTTGGAGGGCCGGGTGAGCAGTTCTTC; CDR3aa: CASSLVGGPGEQFF
j_gene: TRBJ1-2; v_gene: TRBV9; d_gene: .; abundance: .; CDR3nt: TGTGCCAGCAGCGAGGTCGCCTCCATCTACTCAACTAACTATGGCTACACCTTC; CDR3aa: CASSEVASIYSTNYGYTF
j_gene: TRBJ2-1; v_gene: TRBV9; d_gene: .; abundance: once; CDR3nt: TGTGCCAGCAGCGTAGGCTCCTACAATGAGCAGTTCTTC; CDR3aa: CASSVGSYNEQFF
j_gene: TRBJ2-7; v_gene: TRBV9; d_gene: TRBD2; abundance: few; CDR3nt: TGTGCCAGCAGCGTAGGAAGCGGGAGCTACGAGCAGTACTTC; CDR3aa: CASSVGSGSYEQYF
j_gene: TRBJ1-5; v_gene: TRBV11-2; d_gene: .; abundance: .; CDR3nt: TGTGCCAGCAGCCCTACATCCGAGCGCAATCAGCCCCAGCATTTT; CDR3aa: CASSPTSERNQPQHF
j_gene: TRBJ1-4; v_gene: TRBV5-5; d_gene: .; abundance: .; CDR3nt: TGTGCCAGCAGCTTGGTTGGTGAAAAACTGTTTTTT; CDR3aa: CASSLVGEKLFF